This passage covers 16 T cell receptor beta chains from one sample sequenced in a study of identifying expanded T cells in peripheral blood. Profiled with immunoSEQ multiplex PCR; TCRdb holds only in-frame clones, not every one. The data contain about 85,000 clones, about 88% of them seen just once; the ten biggest clones take up approximately 2.8%. The specimen sequenced was blood. These receptors were taken from a person between 18 and 75 years old in good health.

This sequence joins TRBV5-1 and TRBJ2-2, with TRBD2 identical over 7 bases. V dropped 3 bases and J dropped 3; count of bases not matched to a gene: 5. Per germline, CDR1 SGHRS and CDR2 YFSETQ. The CDR3 is 15 amino acids. CDR3 nucleotide sequence: TGCGCCAGCAGCTCGACAGCGGGATACACCGGGGAGCTGTTTTTT. Its translation: CASSSTAGYTGELFF.

This chain connects TRBV2 to TRBJ1-3; D unclear. The ends were cut back, 8 bases at V and 2 bases at J, with 16 bases in the middle. This CDR3 has 15 residues. In germline, CDR1 is SNHLY, CDR2 FYNNEI. CDR3 amino acids: CASRREKGTGNTIYF. In DNA, the CDR3 is TGTGCCAGCCGGAGGGAGAAAGGGACTGGAAACACCATATATTTT. Full variable domain (rest looked up from reference TRBV2 and TRBJ1-3): EPEVTQTPSHQVTQMGQEVILRCVPISNHLYFYWYRQILGQKVEFLVSFYNNEISEKSEIFDDQFSVERPDGSNFTLKIRSTKLEDSAMYFCASRREKGTGNTIYFGEGSWLTVV.

This clone showed up just once. The chain is built from TRBV6-1 and TRBJ1-2, with D possibly TRBD1 on 5 matching bases. Germline V gives CDR1 MNHNS, CDR2 SASEGT. Trimming took 6 bases from V and 5 from J, leaving 13 bases between them. This CDR3 spans 13 amino acids. The CDR3 DNA is TGTGCCAGCAGCTGGGACGGGACTTATGGCTACACCTTC. This codes for CASSWDGTYGYTF.

Remarks on this clone: Other DNA sequences in the same sample also yield this CDR3. The V and J genes are TRBV25-1 and TRBJ1-2; possibly TRBD1 for D (5 bases). This CDR3 region has 12 residues. Trimming shortened V by 3 bases and J by 6 bases, and 8 bases separated the two germline ends. Germline assignment: CDR1 MGHDK and CDR2 SYGVNS. CDR3 loop: CASSEVRDGYTF. The CDR3 region has the DNA TGTGCCAGCAGTGAGGTCAGGGATGGCTACACCTTC.

The chain joins TRBV21-1 to TRBJ2-1; the table's D call, TRBD2, was not checked against the DNA. TRBV21-1 is given as a pseudogene. The CDR3 totals 20 residues. CDR3 loop: CASNLPRLAGGPVYFNEQFF. The DNA of the CDR3 is TGTGCCAGCAATCTTCCCCGACTAGCGGGGGGGCCAGTCTATTTCAATGAGCAGTTCTTC.

V and J are TRBV19 and TRBJ2-5, with TRBD1 matching over 7 bases. The V gene's germline CDR1 is LNHDA and CDR2 SQIVND (reference sequence). The CDR3 consists of 14 residues. With V trimmed by 5 bases and J by 7 bases, 10 bases remained unmatched. DNA of the CDR3: TGTGCCAGTAGTGTACAGGGGCTGGTTGGGACCCAGTACTTC. Translating gives CASSVQGLVGTQYF.

The chain employs TRBV18 and TRBJ1-4; 9 nucleotides line up with TRBD1. V shed 4 bases and J 6 bases; nucleotides not matched to a gene: 0. CDR1 and CDR2 from the germline V gene are KGHSH and LQKENI. This CDR3 contains 13 residues. The CDR3 sequence is CASSRQGDEKLFF. The DNA of the CDR3 is TGTGCCAGCTCACGACAGGGGGATGAAAAACTGTTTTTT.

There are a few counts of this clone. The chain uses TRBV5-1 and TRBJ2-2; D tentatively reads TRBD1 or TRBD2 (7 bases each). Germline CDR1 reads SGHRS; CDR2 reads YFSETQ. Trimming cost V 3 bases and J 3 bases, with 15 bases left between them. The CDR3 has 16 amino acids. The CDR3 sequence: CASSSRQGGDTGELFF. DNA of the CDR3: TGCGCCAGCAGCTCCAGACAGGGAGGGGACACCGGGGAGCTGTTTTTT. Supplemented by reference TRBV5-1 and TRBJ2-2, the full variable domain reads KAGVTQTPRYLIKTRGQQVTLSCSPISGHRSVSWYQQTPGQGLQFLFEYFSETQRNKGNFPGRFSGRQFSNSRSEMNVSTLELGDSALYLCASSSRQGGDTGELFFGEGSRLTVL.

This clone has only one observation. The V and J genes are TRBV6-4 and TRBJ2-1, with 8 bases matching TRBD2. This CDR3 spans 13 amino acids. CDR1 is MRHNA and CDR2 is SNTAGT in the germline V gene. V shed 3 bases, J shed 9 bases, and the junction held 4 bases outside the gene matches. DNA of the CDR3: TGTGCCAGCAGTGAACTTAGCGGGACTGAGCAGTTCTTC. Translated: CASSELSGTEQFF.

The chain uses TRBV6-5 and TRBJ1-1; tentatively, D is TRBD1 (5 bases). Looked up from germline, CDR1 is MNHEY and CDR2 is SVGAGI. This CDR3 is 14 amino acids long. Deletions cut 1 base from V and 5 bases from J, with 11 bases between. The CDR3 here is CASSYYQGGTEAFF. For the CDR3, the DNA is TGTGCCAGCAGTTACTACCAGGGAGGGACTGAAGCTTTCTTT.

V is TRBV5-6 and J is TRBJ2-1, with D uncertain. Germline V gene sequence: CDR1 SGHDT, CDR2 YYEEEE. Trimming took 2 bases from V and 14 from J, leaving 11 bases between them. The CDR3 contains 11 residues. CDR3 residues: CASSLGLEEFF. The CDR3 DNA reads TGTGCCAGCAGCTTAGGGCTAGAGGAGTTCTTC.

V usage is TRBV2 and J usage is TRBJ2-7, with 10 bases fitting TRBD2. Germline lookup yields CDR1 SNHLY and CDR2 FYNNEI. V was pared by 5 bases and J by 0 bases, with 4 bases of the junction left unmatched. This CDR3 is 15 amino acids long. CDR3 nucleotides: TGTGCCAGCAGTCAACTAGCGGGGAGCTCCTACGAGCAGTACTTC. Its protein is CASSQLAGSSYEQYF. Together with reference TRBV2 and TRBJ2-7, the CDR3 gives the full variable domain: EPEVTQTPSHQVTQMGQEVILRCVPISNHLYFYWYRQILGQKVEFLVSFYNNEISEKSEIFDDQFSVERPDGSNFTLKIRSTKLEDSAMYFCASSQLAGSSYEQYFGPGTRLTVT.

The gene calls are TRBV19 and TRBJ1-4; 7 bases are shared with TRBD1. The CDR3 extends over 12 amino acids. The germline V gene has CDR1 LNHDA and CDR2 SQIVND (reference sequence). V was pared by 3 bases and J by 8 bases, with 0 bases of the junction left unmatched. CDR3 loop: CASSMDREKLFF. The CDR3 DNA reads TGTGCCAGTAGTATGGACAGGGAAAAACTGTTTTTT.

V gene TRBV10-3 combines with J gene TRBJ2-1; D might be TRBD1 (6 bases). The germline V gene encodes CDR1 ENHRY and CDR2 SYGVKD. V was clipped by 11 bases and J by 3 bases, with 11 bases between them. The CDR3 is made up of 12 amino acids. As DNA, the CDR3 is TGTGCCTCGGAGGACAGCTACAATGAGCAGTTCTTC. It specifies CASEDSYNEQFF.

This clone has just one count. The chain uses TRBV7-2 and TRBJ2-3; the D is unclear. Between the trimmed V and J ends, which lost 1 base and 5 bases, there was a span of 10 bases. CDR1 and CDR2 (germline): SGHTA, FQGNSA. The CDR3 is made up of 14 amino acids. The CDR3 region has the DNA TGTGCCAGCAGCTTAGAGGCCCGCGGAGATACGCAGTATTTT. This encodes CASSLEARGDTQYF.

The chain combines TRBV6-5 with TRBJ2-1, with a tentative D call TRBD1 (6 bases). The V end was cut by 4 bases, the J end by 9 bases, with 10 bases between. The germline CDR1 and CDR2 sequences are MNHEY and SVGAGI. The CDR3 has 12 amino acids. The CDR3 sequence is CASSSRGTEQFF. The CDR3 bases are TGTGCCAGCAGTTCCAGGGGCACTGAGCAGTTCTTC.